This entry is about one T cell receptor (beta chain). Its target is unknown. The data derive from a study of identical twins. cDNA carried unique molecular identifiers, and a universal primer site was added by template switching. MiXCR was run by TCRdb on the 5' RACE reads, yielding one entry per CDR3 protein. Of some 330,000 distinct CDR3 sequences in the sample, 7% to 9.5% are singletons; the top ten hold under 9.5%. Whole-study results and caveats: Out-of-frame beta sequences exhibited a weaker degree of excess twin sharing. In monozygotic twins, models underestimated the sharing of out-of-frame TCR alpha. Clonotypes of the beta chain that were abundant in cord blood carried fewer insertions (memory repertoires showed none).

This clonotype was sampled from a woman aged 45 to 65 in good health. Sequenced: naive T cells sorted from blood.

CDR3 coding DNA: TGTGCCAGCAGCCGACGGCCCAATCAGCCCCAGCATTTT. Protein sequence: CASSRRPNQPQHF. V and J are TRBV7-2 and TRBJ1-5; no reliable D call. Between the trimmed V and J ends, which lost 5 bases and 3 bases, there was a span of 8 bases. Germline assignment: CDR1 SGHTA and CDR2 FQGNSA. CDR3 size: 13 residues.